Listed here are 25 T cell receptor beta chains from one sample, sequenced in a study of T cells after yellow fever vaccination. TCRdb independently ran MiXCR on the 5' RACE reads; one entry per CDR3 protein. The table shows approximately 160,000 distinct CDR3 sequences, with roughly 9% occurring only once. Specimen: CD8+ T cells sorted from PBMCs, collected 45 days after the yellow fever booster vaccination. The receptors derive from a man between 18 and 29 years old who received the YFV17D yellow fever vaccine.

This clonotype was picked up a small number of times. This chain links TRBV9 with TRBJ1-2, with 8 bases matching TRBD1. CDR1 is SGDLS, CDR2 YYNGEE, per germline. V dropped 3 bases and J dropped 4; count of bases not matched to a gene: 11. This CDR3 spans 16 amino acids. CDR3 sequence reads: CASSAGGQDASYGYTF. The CDR3 bases are TGTGCCAGCAGCGCAGGGGGACAGGACGCGAGCTATGGCTACACCTTC.

This clonotype has just a few counts. The gene calls are TRBV15 and TRBJ2-5; D gene uncertain. V was cut by 2 bases and J by 2 bases, with 6 bases left in between. Per germline, CDR1 LNHNV and CDR2 YYDKDF (reference sequence). The CDR3 covers 13 residues. The CDR3, as DNA: TGTGCCACCAGCAGACGGCAGCAAGAGACCCAGTACTTC. This translates into CATSRRQQETQYF.

This clonotype occurred many times. V gene TRBV5-1 combines with J gene TRBJ2-5; D is unclear. The CDR3 extends over 15 amino acids. Germline V gene lookup returns CDR1 SGHRS and CDR2 YFSETQ. V lost 0 bases and J lost 1, with 10 bases in between. The CDR3: CASSLALNGQETQYF. The CDR3 bases are TGCGCCAGCAGCTTGGCCTTGAACGGCCAAGAGACCCAGTACTTC.

The sample holds many counts of this clonotype. The chain uses TRBV5-1 and TRBJ2-2; 7 nucleotides line up with TRBD1. This CDR3 is 15 amino acids long. The V gene's germline CDR1 is SGHRS and CDR2 YFSETQ. The V and J ends lost 3 bases and 5 bases, in that order; junction bases with no gene match: 7. The CDR3 DNA reads TGCGCCAGCAGCTGGAGGCAGGGGGTAACCGGGGAGCTGTTTTTT. Its translation: CASSWRQGVTGELFF.

This chain links TRBV5-5 with TRBJ1-3; possible D gene TRBD1, 5 bases. The germline V gene encodes CDR1 SGHKS and CDR2 YYEKEE (reference sequence). The CDR3 is 14 amino acids. V lost 0 bases and J 6 bases, leaving 10 bases between the germline ends. The DNA for the CDR3 is TGTGCCAGCAGCTTGGGCCCAGGGCAAAACACCATATATTTT. It codes for CASSLGPGQNTIYF.

This clonotype was observed a few times. In DNA, the CDR3 is TGCGCGGGAAAGGACGTGGGGCAGTTCTTC. This codes for CAGKDVGQFF. The chain carries TRBV29-1 and TRBJ2-1; D might be TRBD2 (6 bases). Germline values: CDR1 SQVTM, CDR2 ANQGSEA. This CDR3 has 10 amino acids.

This clonotype was picked up a small number of times. This chain connects TRBV24-1 to TRBJ2-1; 10 nucleotides match TRBD2. The CDR3 covers 17 residues. J lost 7 bases, V lost 4 bases, and 12 bases had no gene match. Germline values: CDR1 KGHDR, CDR2 SFDVKD. DNA for the CDR3: TGTGCCACCAGTGAGGCCCAGCGGGGGGGCAATAAAAATGAGCAGTTCTTC. Its protein product is CATSEAQRGGNKNEQFF.

This clonotype showed up just a few times. CDR3 loop: CASSMPYEQYF. In nucleotides, the CDR3 is TGTGCCAGCAGCATGCCCTACGAGCAGTACTTC. The chain has TRBV7-8 and TRBJ2-7, with no clear D. The CDR3 consists of 11 residues. V was clipped by 5 bases and J by 2 bases, with 4 bases between them. Germline V gene lookup returns CDR1 SGHVS and CDR2 FQNEAQ.

V usage is TRBV4-3 and J usage is TRBJ1-1; D unclear. Trimming took off 4 bases at V and 4 bases at J, with 10 bases between the two ends. The CDR3 is 13 residues long. CDR1 LGHNA and CDR2 YSLEER come from the germline V gene. The CDR3 protein is CASSPQAGTEAFF. The CDR3 nucleotides are TGCGCCAGCAGCCCGCAGGCGGGCACTGAAGCTTTCTTT.

This clonotype was seen more than once but under ten times. The chain has TRBV28 and TRBJ2-3; 9 positions match TRBD2. This CDR3 is 15 amino acids long. V lost 2 bases, J lost 2 bases, and 2 bases stayed unmatched. CDR1 and CDR2 (germline): MDHEN, SYDVKM. CDR3 sequence reads: CASSLAGGHTDTQYF. In DNA form, the CDR3 reads TGTGCCAGCAGTTTAGCGGGGGGGCACACAGATACGCAGTATTTT.

At least ten counts were recorded for this clonotype. The chain has TRBV10-3 and TRBJ2-3; D gene ambiguous. In germline, CDR1 is ENHRY, CDR2 SYGVKD. V was cut by 0 bases and J by 6 bases, with 10 bases left in between. The CDR3 is 14 amino acids. The CDR3 bases are TGTGCCATCAGTGAGTCGAAAAACGGGGATACGCAGTATTTT. Translation: CAISESKNGDTQYF.

This clonotype has only a few counts. This rearrangement joins TRBV5-4 to TRBJ2-1, with unresolved D. The CDR3 is 15 amino acids. The ends were cut back, 4 bases at V and 9 bases at J, with 20 bases in the middle. Looked up from germline, CDR1 is SGHNT and CDR2 is YYREEE (reference sequence). This CDR3 reads CASSLWARRIIEQFF. CDR3 in DNA: TGTGCCAGCAGCCTGTGGGCCCGTCGAATAATTGAGCAGTTCTTC.

V usage is TRBV7-9 and J usage is TRBJ1-1; 8 nucleotides line up with TRBD1. From germline, CDR1 is SEHNR and CDR2 FQNEAQ (reference sequence). J was trimmed by 0 bases and V by 2 bases; bases with no gene match: 2. The length of the CDR3 is 15 residues. The CDR3: CASSLRDRLNTEAFF. The CDR3 DNA reads as TGTGCCAGCAGCTTACGGGACAGGTTGAACACTGAAGCTTTCTTT.

This clonotype was seen a few times. The V call is TRBV4-1, the J call TRBJ2-7, with 7 nucleotides matching TRBD1. Germline V lookup: CDR1 MGHRA, CDR2 YSYEKL. J was trimmed by 0 bases and V by 2 bases; bases with no gene match: 4. The CDR3 runs 15 residues. The CDR3 spells CASSQNRGLSYEQYF. The CDR3 nucleotides are TGCGCCAGCAGCCAAAACAGGGGCCTCTCCTACGAGCAGTACTTC.

The chain carries TRBV5-1 and TRBJ2-2; D is possibly TRBD2 (6 bases). The CDR3 loop spans 15 amino acids. Germline values: CDR1 SGHRS, CDR2 YFSETQ. Trimming stripped 3 bases from V and 5 bases from J, with 14 bases between. The CDR3 region is CASSSEGPGTGELFF. The CDR3 region has the DNA TGCGCCAGCAGCTCGGAGGGTCCGGGGACCGGGGAGCTGTTTTTT.

This clonotype was seen many times. The chain combines TRBV4-3 with TRBJ1-4; 7 bases are shared with TRBD1. The CDR3 consists of 16 residues. Germline V gene sequence: CDR1 LGHNA, CDR2 YSLEER. With 1 base clipped from V and 4 bases from J, the junction kept 6 bases outside the gene matches. The CDR3 region has the DNA TGCGCCAGCAGCCAAGGCAGGGGGGCCGGTAATGAAAAACTGTTTTTT. This encodes CASSQGRGAGNEKLFF.

This clonotype showed up many times. The J gene is TRBJ2-3, the V gene TRBV4-1, with TRBD2 matching over 12 bases. This CDR3 spans 17 amino acids. V shed 3 bases and J 2 bases; nucleotides not matched to a gene: 6. In germline, CDR1 is MGHRA, CDR2 YSYEKL. CDR3 loop: CASSHRLAGDLTDTQYF. CDR3 DNA: TGCGCCAGCAGCCACAGACTAGCGGGGGACCTCACAGATACGCAGTATTTT.

V gene TRBV19 combines with J gene TRBJ1-2; TRBD1 aligns across 8 bases. This CDR3 spans 11 amino acids. J lost 6 bases, V lost 10 bases, and 4 bases had no gene match. Germline CDR1 LNHDA, CDR2 SQIVND (reference sequence). CDR3 protein: CATRQGNGYTF. As DNA, the CDR3 is TGTGCCACCCGACAGGGGAATGGCTACACCTTC.

The gene calls are TRBV15 and TRBJ2-6, with 10 positions matching TRBD1. The germline V gene has CDR1 LNHNV and CDR2 YYDKDF (reference sequence). V shed 4 bases, J shed 5 bases, and the junction held 5 bases outside the gene matches. This CDR3 spans 16 amino acids. The CDR3 coding sequence is TGTGCCACCAGCACGGGGGACAGGGGTTGGGCCAACGTCCTGACTTTC. This codes for CATSTGDRGWANVLTF.

This clonotype appeared a few times. The rearrangement links TRBV7-9 to TRBJ2-7; TRBD1 is a possible D gene (5 bases). Germline V CDR1 and CDR2: SEHNR, FQNEAQ (reference sequence). The CDR3 has 12 residues. Trimming cost V 10 bases and J 9 bases, with 19 bases left between them. The CDR3, as DNA: TGTGCCACCATGGGGCTTAAGACAGCGCAGTACTTC. This sequence encodes CATMGLKTAQYF.

This clonotype was picked up a small number of times. The CDR3: CATSSPPDGANVLTF. In nucleotides, the CDR3 is TGTGCCACCAGCAGCCCGCCGGATGGGGCCAACGTCCTGACTTTC. The V gene is TRBV15, the J gene TRBJ2-6; D is undetermined. Trimming stripped 3 bases from V and 3 bases from J, with 9 bases between. Germline-derived CDR1 and CDR2 are LNHNV and YYDKDF (reference sequence). The CDR3 totals 15 residues.

This chain joins TRBV7-9 and TRBJ2-3; TRBD2 agrees at 8 bases. V shed 5 bases and J 2 bases; nucleotides not matched to a gene: 9. Germline CDR1 reads SEHNR; CDR2 reads FQNEAQ (reference sequence). CDR3 length: 16 amino acids. The CDR3 loop is CASSLTGGAVTDTQYF. CDR3 nucleotide sequence: TGTGCCAGCAGCCTGACCGGGGGGGCAGTCACAGATACGCAGTATTTT. The full variable domain, completed using reference TRBV7-9 and TRBJ2-3, is DTGVSQNPRHKITKRGQNVTFRCDPISEHNRLYWYRQTLGQGPEFLTYFQNEAQLEKSRLLSDRFSAERPKGSFSTLEIQRTEQGDSAMYLCASSLTGGAVTDTQYFGPGTRLTVL.

In this sample, this clonotype turned up many times. V is TRBV7-9 and J is TRBJ2-2; D gene uncertain. The germline V gene has CDR1 SEHNR and CDR2 FQNEAQ (reference sequence). Trimming stripped 5 bases from V and 4 bases from J, with 29 bases between. The CDR3 spans 20 residues. The CDR3 sequence: CASSQSRPTPARSFTGELFF. For the CDR3, the DNA is TGTGCCAGCAGCCAGTCCCGGCCGACCCCCGCTCGATCCTTCACCGGGGAGCTGTTTTTT.

This sequence joins TRBV9 and TRBJ1-2; TRBD1 matches 8 bases. The CDR3 has 15 amino acids. Germline loops: CDR1 SGDLS, CDR2 YYNGEE. The V segment lost 5 bases and the J segment 0 bases; nucleotides outside the gene matches: 6. CDR3 protein: CASRSGQAANYGYTF. DNA of the CDR3: TGTGCCAGCAGATCGGGACAGGCCGCTAACTATGGCTACACCTTC.

The V and J genes are TRBV5-1 and TRBJ2-7; D unresolved. The germline V gene has CDR1 SGHRS and CDR2 YFSETQ. The germline V and J ends were trimmed by 0 bases and 3 bases, with 7 bases remaining between them. The CDR3 extends over 13 amino acids. The DNA of the CDR3 is TGCGCCAGCAGCTTGGATCCCAGCTACGAGCAGTACGTC. As protein: CASSLDPSYEQYV.